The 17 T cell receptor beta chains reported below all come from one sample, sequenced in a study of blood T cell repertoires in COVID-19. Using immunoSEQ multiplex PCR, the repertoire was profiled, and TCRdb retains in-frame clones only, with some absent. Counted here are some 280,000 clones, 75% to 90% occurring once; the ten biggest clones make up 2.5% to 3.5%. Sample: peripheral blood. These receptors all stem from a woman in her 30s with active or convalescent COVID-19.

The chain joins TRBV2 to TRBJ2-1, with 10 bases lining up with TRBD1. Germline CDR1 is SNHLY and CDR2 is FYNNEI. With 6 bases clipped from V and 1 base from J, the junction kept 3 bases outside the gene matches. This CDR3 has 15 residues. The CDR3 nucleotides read TGTGCCAGCAGCGGGGACAGGGGTTCCTACAATGAGCAGTTCTTC. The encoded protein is CASSGDRGSYNEQFF.

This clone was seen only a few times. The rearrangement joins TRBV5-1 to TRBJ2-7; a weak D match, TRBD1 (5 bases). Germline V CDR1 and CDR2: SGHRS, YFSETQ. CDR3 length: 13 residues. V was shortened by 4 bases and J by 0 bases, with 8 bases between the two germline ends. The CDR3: CASSLRASYEQYF. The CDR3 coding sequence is TGCGCCAGCAGCCTCAGGGCCTCCTACGAGCAGTACTTC.

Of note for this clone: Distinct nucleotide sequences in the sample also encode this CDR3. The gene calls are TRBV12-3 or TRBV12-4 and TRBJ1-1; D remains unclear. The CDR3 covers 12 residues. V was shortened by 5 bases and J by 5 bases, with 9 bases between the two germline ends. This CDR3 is CASSSGWTEAFF. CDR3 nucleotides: TGTGCCAGCAGTAGCGGTTGGACTGAAGCTTTCTTT.

The CDR3 DNA sequence: TGTGCCAGCAGCTTGGGAGCGGGGGGGCCCGGTGAGCAGTTCTTC. Protein product: CASSLGAGGPGEQFF. This chain connects TRBV5-6 to TRBJ2-1, with 10 bases that match TRBD2. Germline V gene data show CDR1 as SGHDT and CDR2 as YYEEEE. CDR3 length: 15 residues. With 0 bases clipped from V and 9 bases from J, the junction kept 6 bases outside the gene matches. Full variable domain (remainder filled in from reference TRBV5-6 and TRBJ2-1): DAGVTQSPTHLIKTRGQQVTLRCSPKSGHDTVSWYQQALGQGPQFIFQYYEEEERQRGNFPDRFSGHQFPNYSSELNVNALLLGDSALYLCASSLGAGGPGEQFFGPGTRLTVL.

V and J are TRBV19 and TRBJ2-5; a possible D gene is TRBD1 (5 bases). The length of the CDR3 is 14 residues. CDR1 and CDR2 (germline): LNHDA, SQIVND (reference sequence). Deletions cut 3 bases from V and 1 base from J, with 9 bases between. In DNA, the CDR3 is TGTGCCAGTAGTATGGCAGGGTTCCAAGAGACCCAGTACTTC. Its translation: CASSMAGFQETQYF.

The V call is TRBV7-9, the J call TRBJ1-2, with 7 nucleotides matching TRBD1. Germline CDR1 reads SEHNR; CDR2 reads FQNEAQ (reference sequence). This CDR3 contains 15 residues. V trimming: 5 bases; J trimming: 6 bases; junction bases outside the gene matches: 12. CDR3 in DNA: TGTGCCAGCAGCGGGTCGGACAGGACGCGACATGGCTACACCTTC. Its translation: CASSGSDRTRHGYTF.

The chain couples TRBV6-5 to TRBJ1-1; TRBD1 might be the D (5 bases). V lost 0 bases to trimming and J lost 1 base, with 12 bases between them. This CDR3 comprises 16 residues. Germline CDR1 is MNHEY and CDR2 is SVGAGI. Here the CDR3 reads CASSYSRQTANTEAFF. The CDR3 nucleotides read TGTGCCAGCAGTTACTCGAGACAGACGGCGAACACTGAAGCTTTCTTT.

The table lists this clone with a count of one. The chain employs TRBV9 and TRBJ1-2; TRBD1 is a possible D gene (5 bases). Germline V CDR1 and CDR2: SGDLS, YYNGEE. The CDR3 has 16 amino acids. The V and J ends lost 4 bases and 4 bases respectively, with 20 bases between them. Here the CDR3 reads CASSPSRGGTGYGYTF. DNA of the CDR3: TGTGCCAGCAGCCCTAGCCGAGGAGGGACCGGCTATGGCTACACCTTC.

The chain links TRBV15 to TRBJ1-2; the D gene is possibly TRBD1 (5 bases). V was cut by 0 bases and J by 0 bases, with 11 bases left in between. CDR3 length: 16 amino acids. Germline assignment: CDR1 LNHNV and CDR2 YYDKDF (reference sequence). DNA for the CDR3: TGTGCCACCAGCAGAGAGGAGGGGTACACTAACTATGGCTACACCTTC. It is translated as CATSREEGYTNYGYTF. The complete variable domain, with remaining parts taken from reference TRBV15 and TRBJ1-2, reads DAMVIQNPRYQVTQFGKPVTLSCSQTLNHNVMYWYQQKSSQAPKLLFHYYDKDFNNEADTPDNFQSRRPNTSFCFLDIRSPGLGDTAMYLCATSREEGYTNYGYTFGSGTRLTVV.

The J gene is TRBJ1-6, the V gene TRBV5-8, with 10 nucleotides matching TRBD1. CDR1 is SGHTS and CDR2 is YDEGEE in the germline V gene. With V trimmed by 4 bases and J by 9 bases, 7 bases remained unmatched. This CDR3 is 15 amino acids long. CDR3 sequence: CASSQTGGRISPLHF. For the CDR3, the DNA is TGTGCCAGCAGCCAGACAGGGGGCAGAATTTCACCCCTCCACTTT.

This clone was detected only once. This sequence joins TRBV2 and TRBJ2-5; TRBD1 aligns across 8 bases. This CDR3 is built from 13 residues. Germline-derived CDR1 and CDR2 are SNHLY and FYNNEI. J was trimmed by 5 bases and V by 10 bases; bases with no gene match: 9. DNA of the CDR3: TGTGCCACCAACAGGGGGGCGAGGGAGACCCAGTACTTC. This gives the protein CATNRGARETQYF.

The DNA for the CDR3 is TGTGCCAGTACCAGGGGGGCAATGAACACTGAAGCTTTCTTT. Its protein is CASTRGAMNTEAFF. The rearrangement links TRBV19 to TRBJ1-1; 7 nucleotides line up with TRBD1. Germline CDR1 LNHDA, CDR2 SQIVND (reference sequence). The V segment lost 7 bases and the J segment 0 bases; nucleotides outside the gene matches: 5. There are 14 residues in the CDR3.

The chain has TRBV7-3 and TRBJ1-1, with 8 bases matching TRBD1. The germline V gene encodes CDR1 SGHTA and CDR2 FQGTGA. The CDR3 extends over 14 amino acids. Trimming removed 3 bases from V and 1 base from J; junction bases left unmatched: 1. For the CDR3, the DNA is TGTGCCAGCAGCTTGGGACAGGAGAACACTGAAGCTTTCTTT. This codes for CASSLGQENTEAFF.

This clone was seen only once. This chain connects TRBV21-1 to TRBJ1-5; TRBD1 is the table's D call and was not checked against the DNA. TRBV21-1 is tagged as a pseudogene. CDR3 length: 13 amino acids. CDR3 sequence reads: CASPGQGHQPQHF. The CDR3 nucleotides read TGTGCCAGCCCCGGACAGGGACATCAGCCCCAGCATTTT.

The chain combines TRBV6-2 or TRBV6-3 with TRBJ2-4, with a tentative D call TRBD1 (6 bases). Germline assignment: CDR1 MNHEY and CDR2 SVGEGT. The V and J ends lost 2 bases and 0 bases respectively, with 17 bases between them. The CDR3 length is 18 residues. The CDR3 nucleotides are TGTGCCAGCAGTTACAGGGGGTTGGGCCGTGCAGCCAAAAACATTCAGTACTTC. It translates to CASSYRGLGRAAKNIQYF.

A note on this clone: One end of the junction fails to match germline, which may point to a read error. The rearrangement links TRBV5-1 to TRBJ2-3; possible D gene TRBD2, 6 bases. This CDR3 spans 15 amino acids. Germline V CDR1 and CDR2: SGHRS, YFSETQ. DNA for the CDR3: TGCGCAAGCAGGAGTCTTTGGGGGGGCACAGATACGCAGTATTTT. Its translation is CASRSLWGGTDTQYF.

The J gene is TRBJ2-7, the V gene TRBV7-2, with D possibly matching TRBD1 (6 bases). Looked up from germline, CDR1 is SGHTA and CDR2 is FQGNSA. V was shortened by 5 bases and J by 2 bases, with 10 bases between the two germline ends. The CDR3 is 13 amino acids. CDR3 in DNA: TGTGCCAGCAGCAAGGACAGAGCCTACGAGCAGTACTTC. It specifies CASSKDRAYEQYF.